This T cell receptor beta chain is drawn from a study of T cell responses to AZD1222 COVID-19 vaccine. Study-level information: Timing groups of about 4 and about 12 weeks for second doses were pooled. Study-level results: Baseline seropositives among AZD1222 recipients totaled only six or seven. Most donors were white British and more were female, and clonal diversity was possibly underestimated. Close to half of all spike-specific TCRs reportedly target regions of the variants that are unmutated.

Trimming cost V 7 bases and J 1 base, with 14 bases left between them. CDR3 length: 14 amino acids. Germline V gene lookup returns CDR1 MNHEY and CDR2 SVGAGI. Clones were sequenced by immunoSEQ multiplex PCR, and TCRdb holds only the in-frame ones, with some missing. The data hold more than 85,000 clones, with approximately 91% observed a single time. A single count supports this clone. What it binds is not known. The sample in question was peripheral blood, obtained on day 0 of AZD1222 vaccination. The chain is built from TRBV6-5 and TRBJ2-7; TRBD1 is a possible D gene (5 bases). This sequence was found in an adult in good health. The CDR3 sequence is CASKETVASYEQYF. CDR3 nucleotides: TGTGCCAGCAAAGAGACAGTAGCTTCCTACGAGCAGTACTTC.